Listed below are T cell receptor beta chains from one sample, sequenced in a study of cytotoxic CD8 clonotypes in ibrutinib-treated CLL. Sequencing was performed with immunoSEQ multiplex PCR; in TCRdb, only in-frame clones are kept and a portion is missing. The sample consists of over 200,000 clones, 65% to 80% of them appearing once. This specimen consisted of PBMCs, obtained after 12 months of ibrutinib treatment. The receptors here all came from a human donor with chronic lymphocytic leukemia. Both conserved end residues are part of each CDR3. D genes are given only for firm matches. Rows give clone size only sometimes, using once, few, many, or a class for an expanded clone.

TRBV7-3	TRBJ2-1	NA	TRBD1	TGTGCCAGCAGCTCTACAGGGGGCCGTAGCGGTTACAATGAGCAGTTCTTC	CASSSTGGRSGYNEQFF
TRBV5-1	TRBJ2-7	NA	TRBD2	TGCGCCAGCAGCTATATAGGACTAGCGGGGGGTAACTACGAGCAGTACTTC	CASSYIGLAGGNYEQYF
TRBV5-5	TRBJ2-5	NA	NA	TGTGCCAGCAGCCTACGGGCCCTACAAGAGACCCAGTACTTC	CASSLRALQETQYF
TRBV7-3	TRBJ1-1	NA	NA	TGTGCCAGCAGCTTAAGGGCAGTCGACACTGAAGCTTTCTTT	CASSLRAVDTEAFF
TRBV27	TRBJ2-1	NA	NA	TGTGCCAGCAGTTTCCGGGGGTGGGAAGCACTAAGCTCCTACAATGAGCAGTTCTTC	CASSFRGWEALSSYNEQFF
TRBV6-5	TRBJ1-5	many	NA	TGTGCCAGCAGTTACTCCCCGAATCAGCCCCAGCATTTT	CASSYSPNQPQHF
TRBV5-6	TRBJ1-2	NA	TRBD1	TGTGCCAGCAGCTTAGGGGACAGGGCGTACTATGGCTACACCTTC	CASSLGDRAYYGYTF
TRBV28	TRBJ2-6	NA	NA	TGTGCCAGCAGTTTACAGGGCTCTGGGGCCAACGTCCTGACTTTC	CASSLQGSGANVLTF
TRBV30	TRBJ2-7	NA	NA	TGTGCCTGGAGTGTGGGCGCTACCTACGAGCAGTACTTC	CAWSVGATYEQYF
TRBV7-2	TRBJ1-4	NA	NA	TGTGCCAGCAGCCTCACCCATGAAAAACTGTTTTTT	CASSLTHEKLFF
TRBV2	TRBJ2-1	NA	TRBD2	TGTGCCCTTAAAGAAGCGGGGGGAACTGAGCAGTTCTTC	CALKEAGGTEQFF
TRBV5-1	TRBJ2-7	NA	NA	TGCGCCAGCAGCGATGGGGTGGGCGGGATCTACGAGCAGTACTTC	CASSDGVGGIYEQYF
TRBV30	TRBJ1-5	NA	NA	TGTGCCTGGAGTGTACGGGGGGCAGGGTTTCATCAGCCCCAGCATTTT	CAWSVRGAGFHQPQHF
TRBV19	TRBJ1-2	once	TRBD1	TGTGCCAGTACCAACAGGGGGACTAACTATGGCTACACCTTC	CASTNRGTNYGYTF
TRBV2	TRBJ2-7	NA	NA	TGTGCCAGCAGTGAGATTCGGCGGGTTTCCTACGAGCAGTACTTC	CASSEIRRVSYEQYF